The present T cell receptor beta chain was sequenced within a study of identical twins. This clonotype was found a few times. The antigen remains undetermined. The J segment lost 3 bases and the V segment lost 0 bases, leaving 2 bases of the junction unmatched. Germline CDR1 and CDR2: SGDLS and YYNGEE. This CDR3 comprises 14 residues. A single record per CDR3 protein comes from TCRdb applying MiXCR to the 5' RACE reads. The sample yields under 450,000 distinct CDR3 sequences, approximately 18% seen once. Study results and limitations: Out-of-frame alpha sequences that twins shared showed excess low generation probability.

This clonotype was sampled from a middle-aged man in good health. V is TRBV9 and J is TRBJ2-7, with 8 bases that match TRBD1. Sequencing used naive T cells sorted from blood. CDR3 in amino acids: CASSVGDRGYEQYF. In DNA, the CDR3 is TGTGCCAGCAGCGTAGGCGACAGGGGCTACGAGCAGTACTTC.